Listed here are 28 T cell receptor beta chains from one sample, sequenced in a study of CD8 T cells in ankylosing spondylitis. TCRdb reprocessed the 5' RACE reads via MiXCR and lists one record per CDR3 protein. Among around 340,000 distinct CDR3 sequences listed, roughly 20% were seen once. Sequenced: blood, either unsorted or a sorted T cell fraction (not recorded which). These receptors were obtained from a male donor with ankylosing spondylitis or in good health (not recorded which).

This chain connects TRBV13 to TRBJ2-1, with 7 bases fitting TRBD1. The germline V gene encodes CDR1 PRHDT and CDR2 FYEKMQ (reference sequence). V dropped 4 bases and J dropped 0; count of bases not matched to a gene: 6. The CDR3 totals 16 residues. CDR3 DNA sequence: TGTGCCAGCAGCTCGCAGGGGGAGATCTCCTACAATGAGCAGTTCTTC. Its protein product is CASSSQGEISYNEQFF. The full variable domain, rest sourced from reference TRBV13 and TRBJ2-1, is AAGVIQSPRHLIKEKRETATLKCYPIPRHDTVYWYQQGPGQDPQFLISFYEKMQSDKGSIPDRFSAQQFSDYHSELNMSSLELGDSALYFCASSSQGEISYNEQFFGPGTRLTVL.

V gene TRBV29-1 combines with J gene TRBJ1-1, with a tentative D call TRBD1 (6 bases). The germline V and J ends were trimmed by 0 bases and 5 bases, with 7 bases remaining between them. In germline, CDR1 is SQVTM, CDR2 ANQGSEA. This CDR3 has 12 residues. The CDR3 sequence: CSVEDQGTEAFF. CDR3 bases: TGCAGCGTTGAAGATCAGGGGACTGAAGCTTTCTTT. The full variable domain, in which reference TRBV29-1 and TRBJ1-1 provide the parts outside the CDR3, is SAVISQKPSRDICQRGTSLTIQCQVDSQVTMMFWYRQQPGQSLTLIATANQGSEATYESGFVIDKFPISRPNLTFSTLTVSNMSPEDSSIYLCSVEDQGTEAFFGQGTRLTVV.

This clonotype was observed a few times. The DNA of the CDR3 is TGTGCCAGCAGCTTAGTTCGTCTAGCGGGGGGACCACTGCGGGATACGCAGTATTTT. Its protein product is CASSLVRLAGGPLRDTQYF. V usage is TRBV7-8 and J usage is TRBJ2-3; 11 nucleotides line up with TRBD2. In germline, CDR1 is SGHVS, CDR2 FQNEAQ. The CDR3 consists of 19 residues. V dropped 1 base and J dropped 6; count of bases not matched to a gene: 15.

This clonotype came up a few times. The gene calls are TRBV4-1 and TRBJ2-7; 11 nucleotides agree with TRBD2. Germline V gene lookup returns CDR1 MGHRA and CDR2 YSYEKL. The CDR3 has 16 amino acids. The V and J ends lost 3 bases and 2 bases, in that order; junction bases with no gene match: 6. The DNA for the CDR3 is TGCGCCAGCAGCCAGGTAGCGGGGGGGTCCCCCTACGAGCAGTACTTC. Residues: CASSQVAGGSPYEQYF.

This clonotype was detected only a few times. The V gene is TRBV6-1, the J gene TRBJ1-1; 10 bases map to TRBD1. The CDR3 is made up of 14 amino acids. Germline loops: CDR1 MNHNS, CDR2 SASEGT. V shed 6 bases and J 5 bases; nucleotides not matched to a gene: 6. CDR3 sequence reads: CASSLMDRGTEAFF. The CDR3 DNA follows: TGTGCCAGCAGCCTGATGGACAGGGGGACTGAAGCTTTCTTT.

This clonotype was seen a few times. The rearrangement uses TRBV12-3 or TRBV12-4 and TRBJ1-5, with D uncertain. This CDR3 spans 12 amino acids. V shed 5 bases and J shed 6 bases, with 8 bases lying between them. The CDR3 sequence is CASSRDSQPQHF. The CDR3 region has the DNA TGTGCCAGCAGTAGGGATAGTCAGCCCCAGCATTTT.

The chain links TRBV20-1 to TRBJ2-3; D is perhaps TRBD2 (5 bases). Germline V gene lookup returns CDR1 DFQATT and CDR2 SNEGSKA (reference sequence). Trimming left V 5 bases short and J 2 bases short, with 11 bases between. This CDR3 comprises 13 residues. CDR3: CSAAPGNTDTQYF. Written as DNA, the CDR3 is TGCAGTGCTGCCCCGGGAAACACAGATACGCAGTATTTT.

Here the CDR3 reads CASSPLAGGLDEQFF. CDR3 sequence (DNA): TGCGCCAGCAGCCCACTAGCGGGGGGGTTGGATGAGCAGTTCTTC. The chain uses TRBV4-1 and TRBJ2-1; TRBD2 aligns across 13 bases. V shed 4 bases, J shed 8 bases, and the junction held 5 bases outside the gene matches. Germline values: CDR1 MGHRA, CDR2 YSYEKL. The CDR3 sequence is 15 residues long.

The gene calls are TRBV30 and TRBJ2-6, with D perhaps TRBD1 (5 bases). Germline loops: CDR1 GTSNPN, CDR2 SVGIG (reference sequence). V lost 2 bases and J 3 bases, leaving 8 bases between the germline ends. This CDR3 spans 14 amino acids. CDR3 sequence reads: CAWSWTSGANVLTF. CDR3 sequence (DNA): TGTGCCTGGAGTTGGACAAGTGGGGCCAACGTCCTGACTTTC.

This clonotype was observed a few times. This rearrangement joins TRBV7-9 to TRBJ2-5; D may be TRBD2 (6 bases). From germline, CDR1 is SEHNR and CDR2 FQNEAQ (reference sequence). V lost 1 base to trimming and J lost 2 bases, with 11 bases between them. CDR3 length equals 15 residues. CDR3 nucleotides: TGTGCCAGCAGCTTAGGGGACTTGGTTCAAGAGACCCAGTACTTC. This codes for CASSLGDLVQETQYF.

The chain is built from TRBV11-2 and TRBJ2-7, with D maybe TRBD1 (6 bases). This CDR3 is built from 14 residues. The germline CDR1 and CDR2 sequences are SGHAT and FQNNGV. Deletions cut 4 bases from V and 5 bases from J, with 15 bases between. CDR3 in DNA: TGTGCCAGCAGCTCCCCGACAGGAGGCCACGAGCAGTACTTC. This encodes CASSSPTGGHEQYF.

The chain uses TRBV7-9 and TRBJ1-2, with no clear D. Germline loops: CDR1 SEHNR, CDR2 FQNEAQ (reference sequence). This CDR3 comprises 16 residues. V lost 5 bases and J 0 bases, leaving 16 bases between the germline ends. The CDR3 loop is CASSQLVQAANYGYTF. The DNA of the CDR3 is TGTGCCAGCAGCCAACTTGTGCAGGCCGCTAACTATGGCTACACCTTC.

V is TRBV11-2 and J is TRBJ2-1; D tentatively reads TRBD1 or TRBD2 (6 bases each). The CDR3 length is 18 residues. V was cut by 4 bases and J by 0 bases, with 19 bases left in between. The germline V gene has CDR1 SGHAT and CDR2 FQNNGV. CDR3: CASSSFPGAPSSYNEQFF. CDR3 DNA: TGTGCCAGCAGCTCCTTTCCGGGGGCCCCGAGCTCCTACAATGAGCAGTTCTTC.

The rearrangement joins TRBV6-5 to TRBJ2-5; 8 bases agree with TRBD1. The CDR3 has 15 amino acids. Germline V gene sequence: CDR1 MNHEY, CDR2 SVGAGI. J lost 5 bases, V lost 0 bases, and 5 bases had no gene match. Written as DNA, the CDR3 is TGTGCCAGCAGTTACTCCCGACAGGGGTGGGAGACCCAGTACTTC. It is translated as CASSYSRQGWETQYF.

The V and J genes are TRBV10-3 and TRBJ1-6; a possible D gene is TRBD1 (5 bases). Trimming stripped 0 bases from V and 8 bases from J, with 11 bases between. The CDR3 is 15 residues long. Germline V gene lookup returns CDR1 ENHRY and CDR2 SYGVKD. The CDR3 nucleotides are TGTGCCATCAGTGAGTCTCAGGGAATTTATTCACCCCTCCACTTT. Its protein is CAISESQGIYSPLHF.

This sequence joins TRBV27 and TRBJ2-5; 7 bases fit TRBD1. The J segment lost 2 bases and the V segment lost 5 bases, leaving 11 bases of the junction unmatched. CDR1 is MNHEY, CDR2 SMNVEV, per germline (reference sequence). The CDR3 runs 16 residues. The CDR3 is CASSTYQGQVQETQYF. For the CDR3, the DNA is TGTGCCAGCAGTACCTATCAAGGACAGGTACAAGAGACCCAGTACTTC.

V and J are TRBV16 and TRBJ2-3; 9 bases agree with TRBD2. This CDR3 contains 14 residues. Germline V lookup: CDR1 KGHSY, CDR2 FQNENV. The V and J ends lost 6 bases and 3 bases, in that order; junction bases with no gene match: 4. CDR3 sequence: CASSRLAVTDTQYF. The CDR3 region has the DNA TGTGCCAGCAGTCGACTAGCGGTGACAGATACGCAGTATTTT.

In its sample, this clonotype was seen a few times. The chain has TRBV19 and TRBJ2-7; possibly TRBD1 for D (5 bases). The CDR3 consists of 12 residues. Germline-derived CDR1 and CDR2 are LNHDA and SQIVND (reference sequence). V shed 9 bases and J shed 2 bases, with 11 bases lying between them. The CDR3 DNA follows: TGTGCCAGAGGGGCCAGAACCTACGAGCAGTACTTC. Its protein product is CARGARTYEQYF.

A few counts support this clonotype. This chain's CDR3 is CASSLFPLYQTVGETQYF. Here the CDR3 DNA reads TGTGCCAGCAGTTTATTTCCGCTCTATCAAACGGTGGGAGAGACCCAGTACTTC. The chain has TRBV12-3 or TRBV12-4 and TRBJ2-5; no clear D. The CDR3 length is 18 residues. The V end was cut by 2 bases, the J end by 4 bases, with 23 bases between.

The gene calls are TRBV11-2 and TRBJ2-6, with D tentatively TRBD2 (6 bases). CDR3 length: 18 residues. V was pared by 5 bases and J by 0 bases, with 17 bases between. The germline V gene encodes CDR1 SGHAT and CDR2 FQNNGV. The CDR3 protein is CASSGPGTVSSGANVLTF. CDR3 in DNA: TGTGCCAGCAGCGGCCCCGGGACTGTTAGCTCTGGGGCCAACGTCCTGACTTTC.

The chain is built from TRBV4-1 and TRBJ2-2, with D perhaps given as TRBD1 or TRBD2 (5 bases each). The V gene lost 3 bases and the J gene lost 0 bases, with 11 bases spanning the gap. The germline V gene encodes CDR1 MGHRA and CDR2 YSYEKL. The CDR3 spans 16 residues. CDR3 in DNA: TGCGCCAGCAGCCATGCCGGGACCGCGAACACCGGGGAGCTGTTTTTT. Translating it yields CASSHAGTANTGELFF.

This clonotype was seen more than once but under ten times. The genes are TRBV12-3 or TRBV12-4 and TRBJ2-4, with 7 bases aligning to TRBD2. The CDR3 spans 13 residues. The ends lost 5 bases at V and 8 bases at J; junction bases unmatched: 6. As DNA, the CDR3 is TGTGCCAGCAGTCTTACTAGCGCCCACATTCAGTACTTC. Protein: CASSLTSAHIQYF.

The V and J genes are TRBV10-3 and TRBJ2-1; 9 bases map to TRBD1. V lost 3 bases to trimming and J lost 5 bases; unmatched junction nucleotides: 5. The germline CDR1 and CDR2 sequences are ENHRY and SYGVKD. This CDR3 comprises 15 residues. The CDR3 DNA sequence: TGTGCCATCAGTGACGACAGGGGGGCAAACAATGAGCAGTTCTTC. Its translation: CAISDDRGANNEQFF.

J is TRBJ2-7 and V is TRBV6-1; no reliable D call. The V end lost 8 bases, the J end lost 0 bases, and 17 bases lay between the germline ends. This CDR3 has 15 residues. CDR1 is MNHNS, CDR2 SASEGT, per germline. This chain's CDR3 is CASSPQSYGSYEQYF. CDR3 bases: TGTGCCAGCTCCCCGCAATCGTATGGCTCCTACGAGCAGTACTTC.

This clonotype was counted only a few times. This chain connects TRBV12-3 or TRBV12-4 to TRBJ2-7; no clear D gene. This CDR3 spans 15 amino acids. Trimming removed 3 bases at V and 0 bases at J, with 12 bases between. The CDR3 sequence: CASSFIGLSSYEQYF. CDR3 bases: TGTGCCAGCAGTTTCATCGGCCTCAGCTCCTACGAGCAGTACTTC.

CDR3 protein: CASSYVGATNEKLFF. As DNA, the CDR3 is TGTGCCAGCAGTTACGTGGGGGCGACTAATGAAAAACTGTTTTTT. The chain has TRBV6-5 and TRBJ1-4; maybe TRBD1 (6 bases). Germline-derived CDR1 and CDR2 are MNHEY and SVGAGI. CDR3 size: 15 residues. Trimming removed 2 bases from V and 2 bases from J, with 9 bases in between.

The rearrangement joins TRBV6-6 to TRBJ2-7; D remains ambiguous. Between the trimmed V and J ends, which lost 7 bases and 5 bases, there was a span of 15 bases. The CDR3 sequence is 13 residues long. Per germline, CDR1 MNHNY and CDR2 SVGAGI (reference sequence). DNA of the CDR3: TGTGCCAGCACGTATGAATTATCGGACGAGCAGTACTTC. Its translation is CASTYELSDEQYF.

This clonotype was recorded a few times. The chain carries TRBV4-1 and TRBJ2-5, with 9 bases matching TRBD1. CDR3 length: 16 amino acids. Germline CDR1 is MGHRA and CDR2 is YSYEKL. Unmatched junction bases numbered 4, after V lost 0 bases and J lost 2 bases. The CDR3 nucleotides read TGCGCCAGCAGCCAAGACACAGGGGGCGTGCAAGAGACCCAGTACTTC. Protein: CASSQDTGGVQETQYF.